A selection of T cell receptor beta chains follows, all from one sample in a study of blood T cell repertoires in COVID-19. The method was immunoSEQ multiplex PCR; TCRdb's version includes in-frame clones alone and lacks a portion of them. The data contain 400,000 or so clones, over 75% of them singletons. The sample consisted of PBMCs or T cells enriched from blood (not recorded which). The receptor set was obtained from a man between 25 and 39 years old who had recovered from COVID-19. Both conserved end residues are part of each CDR3. A D gene is named only where the DNA matches it firmly. Size values are once, few and many counts, or a class for expanded clones, and some rows have none.

>TRBV2|-|14|-|TRBJ1-2
CASSTISWGAGYTF
TGTGCCAGCAGCACTATATCCTGGGGAGCTGGCTACACCTTC
>TRBV7-2|-|16|-|TRBJ1-4
CASSLAGGLTNEKLFF
TGTGCCAGCAGCTTAGCAGGGGGTTTAACTAATGAAAAACTGTTTTTT
>TRBV7-9|TRBD1|14|-|TRBJ1-1
CASSLGQGEAEAFF
TGTGCCAGCAGCTTGGGACAGGGCGAGGCTGAAGCTTTCTTT
>TRBV11-2|-|14|-|TRBJ1-3
CASSLDTSGNTIYF
TGTGCCAGCAGCCTCGACACCTCTGGAAACACCATATATTTT
>TRBV5-5|-|14|once|TRBJ2-5
CASSSGTPQETQYF
TGTGCCAGCAGCTCCGGGACACCCCAGGAGACCCAGTACTTC
>TRBV5-5|TRBD2|16|-|TRBJ2-7
CASSPTGTSGILEQYF
TGTGCCAGCAGCCCAACCGGGACTAGCGGGATACTCGAGCAGTACTTC
>TRBV27|TRBD1|17|once|TRBJ1-6
CASSLSEGTGFVSPLHF
TGTGCCAGCAGTTTATCCGAGGGGACAGGGTTCGTCTCACCCCTCCACTTT
>TRBV14|-|13|-|TRBJ1-2
CASSQDTGSGYTF
TGTGCCAGCAGCCAAGATACAGGCAGTGGCTACACCTTC
>TRBV18|TRBD1|15|-|TRBJ1-1
CASSLMDRGGTEAFF
TGTGCCAGCTCACTCATGGACAGGGGTGGAACTGAAGCTTTCTTT
>TRBV5-6|-|15|-|TRBJ2-4
CASSLGVGGSYIQYF
TGTGCCAGCAGCTTGGGGGTTGGGGGCTCGTACATTCAGTACTTC
>TRBV5-4|-|13|once|TRBJ2-5
CASSLARQETQYF
TGTGCCAGCAGCTTGGCTAGACAAGAGACCCAGTACTTC
>TRBV19|-|15|-|TRBJ2-7
CASSLSRQPFYEQYF
TGTGCCAGTAGTTTATCCAGACAGCCCTTCTACGAGCAGTACTTC
>TRBV28|TRBD1|21|-|TRBJ1-5
CASSTLTRDRVRYVRNQPQHF
TGTGCCAGCAGTACACTTACCCGGGACAGGGTCCGGTATGTGCGCAATCAGCCCCAGCATTTT
>TRBV14|-|14|-|TRBJ2-7
CASSQVGRGHEQYF
TGTGCCAGCAGCCAAGTAGGCAGGGGCCACGAGCAGTACTTC
>TRBV12-3/TRBV12-4|-|12|-|TRBJ1-4
CASSTTIRKLFF
TGTGCCAGCAGTACTACGATAAGGAAACTGTTTTTT
>TRBV25-1|-|13|-|TRBJ1-2
CASSDPGVRGYTF
TGTGCCAGCAGCGACCCCGGGGTTCGCGGCTACACCTTC
>TRBV4-1|TRBD2|16|-|TRBJ2-1
CASSPIAGGNYNEQFF
TGCGCCAGCAGCCCCATAGCGGGAGGGAACTACAATGAGCAGTTCTTC
>TRBV7-2|TRBD2|14|-|TRBJ2-7
CASSHYTGGYEQYF
TGTGCCAGCAGCCACTACACGGGGGGGTACGAGCAGTACTTC